This is a list of T cell receptor beta chains from one sample in a study of blood T cell repertoires in COVID-19. Sequenced by immunoSEQ multiplex PCR; TCRdb stores in-frame clones only, minus some. This table has about 90,000 clones, around 87% appearing once. Sequencing was performed on peripheral blood. These receptors all stem from a male donor with acute or convalescent COVID-19. Each CDR3 is given with its conserved first and last residue. A D gene is named only where the DNA matches it firmly.

v_call,cdr3_length,d_call,j_call,cdr3_aa
TRBV7-9,15,-,TRBJ1-1,CASSLNGQGPTEAFF
TRBV21-1,14,-,TRBJ1-2,CASSKVRVDYGYTF
TRBV12-3/TRBV12-4,13,-,TRBJ2-3,CASTLTRSDGQYF
TRBV30,12,-,TRBJ2-3,CAWSPGSDTQYF
TRBV7-2,18,-,TRBJ1-1,CASSTGPSWMGMNTEAFF
TRBV5-1,14,-,TRBJ1-1,CASSLVWGGPEAFF
TRBV5-4,14,-,TRBJ2-7,CASSLNRVSYEQYF
TRBV11-2,14,-,TRBJ2-7,CASTPGSVPYEQYF
TRBV28,14,-,TRBJ2-5,CASSLPTAQETQYF
TRBV12-3/TRBV12-4,12,-,TRBJ2-5,CASSPSGKTQYF
TRBV5-6,13,-,TRBJ1-2,CASSLAGGGGYTF
TRBV18,15,-,TRBJ1-1,CASSPPAQRGAEAFF
TRBV27,14,-,TRBJ1-6,CASSFGLYNSPLHF
TRBV19,15,-,TRBJ1-6,CASSTFRRGNSPLHF
TRBV5-1,16,TRBD1,TRBJ2-7,CASSLASGTGAYEQYF
TRBV7-8,13,-,TRBJ2-1,CASSPTDSNEQFF
TRBV4-1,14,-,TRBJ1-1,CASSQDTPNTEAFF
TRBV6-2/TRBV6-3,14,-,TRBJ2-3,CASSVRTSTDTQYF
TRBV7-2,15,TRBD2,TRBJ2-5,CASSLAVAGYETQYF
TRBV29-1,11,-,TRBJ2-1,CSVGPYNEQFF